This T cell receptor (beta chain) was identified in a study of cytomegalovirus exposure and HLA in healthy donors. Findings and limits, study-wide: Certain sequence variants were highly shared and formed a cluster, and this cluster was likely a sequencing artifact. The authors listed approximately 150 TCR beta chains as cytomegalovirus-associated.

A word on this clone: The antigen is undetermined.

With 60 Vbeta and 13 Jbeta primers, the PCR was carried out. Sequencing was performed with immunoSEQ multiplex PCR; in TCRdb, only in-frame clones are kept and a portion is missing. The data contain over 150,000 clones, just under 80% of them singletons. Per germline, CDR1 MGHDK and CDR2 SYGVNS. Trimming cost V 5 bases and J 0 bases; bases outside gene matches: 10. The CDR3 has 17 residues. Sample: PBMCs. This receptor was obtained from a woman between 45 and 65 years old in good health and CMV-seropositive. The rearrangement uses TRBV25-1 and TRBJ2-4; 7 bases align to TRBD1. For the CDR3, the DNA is TGTGCCAGCAGTTCTACACAGGGGCCCTTAGCCAAAAACATTCAGTACTTC. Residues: CASSSTQGPLAKNIQYF.